This note documents a single T cell receptor beta chain sequence. What it recognizes is unknown. This record belongs to a study of cytomegalovirus exposure and HLA in healthy donors. General observations from the study: Researchers reported that a few CMV-associated chains were confirmed in vitro as CMV antigen-specific. For presence/absence analyses, sequencing depth was assumed to be roughly uniform across donors.

Healthy bone marrow donors formed the donor group. It was with 60 Vbeta and 13 Jbeta primers that the PCR ran. Sequenced by immunoSEQ multiplex PCR; TCRdb stores in-frame clones only, minus some. The sample lists over 130,000 clones, about 80% occurring once. This clonotype originated in a woman aged 35 to 49 in good health and CMV-seropositive. Sequencing was done on a sample of PBMCs.

The CDR3 loop is CASSLHLRTSGRGSYNEQFF. The CDR3 DNA is TGTGCCAGCAGCTTACACCTACGGACTAGCGGGAGAGGCTCCTACAATGAGCAGTTCTTC. The V call is TRBV11-3, the J call TRBJ2-1; 13 bases align to TRBD2. There are 20 residues in the CDR3. The ends lost 2 bases at V and 0 bases at J; junction bases unmatched: 10. Germline V gene lookup returns CDR1 SGHNT and CDR2 YENEEA.